This paragraph covers one T cell receptor (beta chain) sequence. This clone has a single count. Its cognate antigen has yet to be identified. Per-base quality was not reported, and no clone a single base away is much larger than it. This sample is drawn from a study of OX40 agonist ivuxolimab in advanced cancers. Background for the entire study: The costimulatory receptor OX40 (CD134) was targeted by ivuxolimab, a fully human IgG2 agonistic monoclonal antibody. Of the roughly 51 patients in dose escalation, about 19 had hepatocellular carcinoma, some 15 had melanoma, 9 had renal cell carcinoma and 9 had head and neck cancer. Intravenous ivuxolimab was administered to patients every 2 weeks at six dose levels: 0.01, 0.1, 0.3, 1.5, 3 and 10 mg/kg. Peripheral TCRbeta sequencing was intended to test whether TCR sequence diversity was altered and clonal T-cell expansion was caused by ivuxolimab. Partial responses occurred in three dose-escalation patients, of whom one had hepatocellular carcinoma and two had cutaneous melanoma. A male proportion of approximately 83% and a mean age of approximately 58 years, ranging from about 20 to 79, were recorded for the dose-escalation cohort. The paper covers the monotherapy dose-escalation part of the phase I ivuxolimab trial, which included N ≈ 54 patients. Prior anti-PD-1, anti-PD-L1 or anti-CTLA-4 therapy was permitted, and checkpoint inhibitors had been received by less than 45% of dose-escalation patients.

V is trimmed back by 2 bases and J by 1 base, and the junction contains 9 bases that no gene match accounts for. From the germline V gene (reference sequence), CDR1 is LNHDA and CDR2 is SQIVND. The CDR3, cysteine through phenylalanine, is 18 amino acids long. CDR3 DNA only is kept here, 54 bases in frame from base 1. Patients with autoimmune disease history or receiving systemic immunosuppression were excluded from the trial. Peripheral blood for TCR sequencing was drawn from every dose cohort at baseline, at cycle 4 day 1 and at cycle 7 day 1. The samples were taken from a phase I, first-in-human, multicenter, open-label dose-escalation trial of ivuxolimab. Adults with locally advanced or metastatic melanoma, renal cell carcinoma, hepatocellular carcinoma or head and neck squamous cell carcinoma were enrolled in the trial. CD4+ and CD8+ T cells were sorted separately from peripheral blood before TCR sequencing.

The paper as a whole reports these results and caveats: Low levels of normalized T-cell clonal expansion were also seen in some patients who did not respond. Partial responders in the 0.1-3.0 mg/kg groups had among the lowest normalized peripheral clonal expansion, especially among CD8+ T cells. After ivuxolimab, expanded clones were on average more numerous among CD8+ T cells than among CD4+ T cells. The antigen specificity of the peripheral T cells that underwent clonal expansion was not determined. Clonal expansion of both CD4+ and CD8+ blood T cells was observed from baseline to week 6 at doses 0.1 to 3.0 mg/kg.

For sequencing of the TCRbeta CDR3 region, genomic DNA was extracted from the sorted cells. The immunoSEQ Assay was used for sequencing of TCRbeta CDR3 regions. This is the immuneACCESS table as TCRdb keeps it, with only in-frame sequences that have V and J called. A part of the clones is gone; compared with another copy, unresolved V genes explain less than half, and the rest is unexplained. The sample has 100,000 to 150,000 clones on record, 85% to 95% of them singletons. 0.8% to 1% of the sample is taken by the ten largest. The starting material was CD4+ or CD8+ T cells sorted from blood, obtained in a trial of the OX40 agonist ivuxolimab. The TCR originated in an adult with an advanced solid tumor such as melanoma, head and neck, liver or kidney cancer. Recombination joined TRBV19 with TRBJ1-1, and TRBD1 matches 11 of the central bases. The CDR3 protein sequence reads: CASSIRRGQGVANTEAFF. The DNA sequence follows: TGTGCCAGTAGTATACGGCGGGGACAGGGGGTGGCGAACACTGAAGCTTTCTTT.